The clone carrying this T cell receptor beta chain was found a few times. Its antigen is unidentified. TCRdb used MiXCR to reprocess the 5' RACE reads, holding one entry per CDR3 protein. The sample carries 400,000 to 600,000 distinct CDR3 sequences, around 24% recorded once. The CDR3 runs to 16 residues. Germline loops: CDR1 MNHNS, CDR2 SASEGT. Trimming took off 6 bases at V and 0 bases at J, with 14 bases between the two ends. The data originate from a study of identical twins. The study, taken as a whole, reports: Without tracking the same donors, conclusions rested on cross-sectional statistical analysis. High-abundance cord blood beta clonotypes had fewer insertions; memory repertoires showed none.

The sample was also linked to a second study, of yellow fever vaccine responses in identical twins.

Input material: CD4+ T cells sorted from blood. This rearrangement joins TRBV6-1 to TRBJ2-2, with a tentative D call TRBD1 (6 bases). The source of this sequence is a woman under 30 in good health. The CDR3 here is CASRPDRLANTGELFF. Here the CDR3 DNA reads TGTGCCAGCAGACCCGACAGGCTCGCGAACACCGGGGAGCTGTTTTTT.